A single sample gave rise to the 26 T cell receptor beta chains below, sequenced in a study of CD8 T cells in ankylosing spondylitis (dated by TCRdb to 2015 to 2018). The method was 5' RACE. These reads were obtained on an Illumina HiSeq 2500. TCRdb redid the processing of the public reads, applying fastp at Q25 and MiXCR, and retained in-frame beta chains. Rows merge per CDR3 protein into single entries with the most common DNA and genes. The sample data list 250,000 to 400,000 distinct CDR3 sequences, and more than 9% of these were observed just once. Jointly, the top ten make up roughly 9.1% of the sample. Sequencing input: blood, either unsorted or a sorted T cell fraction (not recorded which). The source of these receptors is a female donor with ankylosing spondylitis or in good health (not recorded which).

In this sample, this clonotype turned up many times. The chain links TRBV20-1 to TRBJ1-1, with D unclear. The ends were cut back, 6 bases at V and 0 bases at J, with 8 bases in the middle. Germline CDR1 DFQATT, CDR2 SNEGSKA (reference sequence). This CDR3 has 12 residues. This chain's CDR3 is CSARALNTEAFF. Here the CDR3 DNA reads TGCAGTGCCCGTGCACTGAACACTGAAGCTTTCTTT.

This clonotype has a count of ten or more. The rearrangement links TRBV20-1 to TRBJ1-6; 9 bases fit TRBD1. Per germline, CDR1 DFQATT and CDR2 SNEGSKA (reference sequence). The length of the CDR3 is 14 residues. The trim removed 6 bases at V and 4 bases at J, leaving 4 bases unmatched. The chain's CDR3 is CSAGTGWYNSPLHF. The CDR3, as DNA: TGCAGTGCCGGGACAGGGTGGTATAATTCACCCCTCCACTTT.

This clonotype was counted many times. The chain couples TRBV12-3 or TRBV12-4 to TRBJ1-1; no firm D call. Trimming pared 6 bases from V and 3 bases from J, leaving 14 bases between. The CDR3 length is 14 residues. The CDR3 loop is CASRLKTRDTEAFF. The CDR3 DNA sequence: TGTGCCAGCAGACTCAAGACCCGGGACACTGAAGCTTTCTTT.

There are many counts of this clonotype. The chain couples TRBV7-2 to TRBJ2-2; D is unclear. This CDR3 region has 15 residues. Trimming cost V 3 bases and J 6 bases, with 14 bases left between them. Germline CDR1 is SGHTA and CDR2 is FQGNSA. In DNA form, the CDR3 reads TGTGCCAGCAGCTTCCCCGGTATCGGATCCGGGGAGCTGTTTTTT. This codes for CASSFPGIGSGELFF.

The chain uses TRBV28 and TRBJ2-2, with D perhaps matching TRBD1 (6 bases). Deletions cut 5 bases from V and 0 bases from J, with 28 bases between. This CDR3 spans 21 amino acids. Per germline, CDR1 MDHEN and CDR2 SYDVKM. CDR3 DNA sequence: TGTGCCAGCAGTCCCGGACAGAGCGTCCTTCTGCGCCTCGCGAACACCGGGGAGCTGTTTTTT. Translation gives CASSPGQSVLLRLANTGELFF. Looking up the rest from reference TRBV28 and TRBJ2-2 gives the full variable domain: DVKVTQSSRYLVKRTGEKVFLECVQDMDHENMFWYRQDPGLGLRLIYFSYDVKMKEKGDIPEGYSVSREKKERFSLILESASTNQTSMYLCASSPGQSVLLRLANTGELFFGEGSRLTVL.

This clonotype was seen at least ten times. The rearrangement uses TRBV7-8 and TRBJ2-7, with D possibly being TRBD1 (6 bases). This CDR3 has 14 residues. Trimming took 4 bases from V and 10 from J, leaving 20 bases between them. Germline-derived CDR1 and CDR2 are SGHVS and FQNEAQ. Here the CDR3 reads CASSYGQTRPEQYF. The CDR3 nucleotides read TGTGCCAGCAGCTACGGACAGACCCGGCCCGAACAGTACTTC.

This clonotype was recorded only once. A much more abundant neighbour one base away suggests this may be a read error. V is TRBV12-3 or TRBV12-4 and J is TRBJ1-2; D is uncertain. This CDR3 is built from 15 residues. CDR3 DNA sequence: TGTGCCAGCAGTCCCATAAAATGGGAGTTCTATGGCGACACCTTC. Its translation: CASSPIKWEFYGDTF.

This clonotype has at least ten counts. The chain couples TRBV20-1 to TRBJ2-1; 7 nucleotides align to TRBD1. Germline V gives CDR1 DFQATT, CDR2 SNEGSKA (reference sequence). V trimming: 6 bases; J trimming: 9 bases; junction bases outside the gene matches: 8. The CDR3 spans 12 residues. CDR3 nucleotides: TGCAGTGCAGACAGGGAAAACAGTGAGCAGTTCTTC. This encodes CSADRENSEQFF.

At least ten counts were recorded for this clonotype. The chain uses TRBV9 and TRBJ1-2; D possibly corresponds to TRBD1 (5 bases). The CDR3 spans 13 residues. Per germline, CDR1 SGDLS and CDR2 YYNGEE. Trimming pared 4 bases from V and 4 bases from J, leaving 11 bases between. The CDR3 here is CASSPDRAYGYTF. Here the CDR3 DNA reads TGTGCCAGCAGCCCTGACAGAGCCTATGGCTACACCTTC.

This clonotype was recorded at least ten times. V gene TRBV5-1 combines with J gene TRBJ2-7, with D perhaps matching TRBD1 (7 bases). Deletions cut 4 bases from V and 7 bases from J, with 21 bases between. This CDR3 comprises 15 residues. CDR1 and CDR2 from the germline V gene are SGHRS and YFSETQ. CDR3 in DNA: TGCGCCAGCAGCCGCCGAGGGGAACAGGGGAGGGAGCAGTACTTC. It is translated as CASSRRGEQGREQYF.

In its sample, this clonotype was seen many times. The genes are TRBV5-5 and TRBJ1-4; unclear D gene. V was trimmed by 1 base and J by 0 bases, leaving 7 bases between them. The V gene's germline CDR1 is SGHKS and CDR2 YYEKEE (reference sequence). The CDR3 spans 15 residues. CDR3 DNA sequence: TGTGCCAGCAGCTTGCTCCCAGCAACTAATGAAAAACTGTTTTTT. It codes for CASSLLPATNEKLFF.

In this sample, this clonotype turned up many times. In DNA, the CDR3 is TGTGCCAGCAGGACACTTACAGGGACCGAGCAGTACTTC. Amino acid sequence: CASRTLTGTEQYF. The chain recombines TRBV27 with TRBJ2-7; D might be TRBD1 (6 bases). With 6 bases removed from V and 6 bases from J, the gap between germline ends came to 15 bases. Germline CDR1 MNHEY, CDR2 SMNVEV (reference sequence). The CDR3 is 13 amino acids.

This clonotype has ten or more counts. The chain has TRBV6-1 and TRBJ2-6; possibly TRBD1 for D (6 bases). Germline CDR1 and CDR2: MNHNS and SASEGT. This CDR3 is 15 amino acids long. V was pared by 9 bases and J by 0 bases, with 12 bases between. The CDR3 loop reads CASSLQGSGANVLTF. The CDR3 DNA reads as TGTGCCAGTTCCTTACAGGGCTCTGGGGCCAACGTCCTGACTTTC.

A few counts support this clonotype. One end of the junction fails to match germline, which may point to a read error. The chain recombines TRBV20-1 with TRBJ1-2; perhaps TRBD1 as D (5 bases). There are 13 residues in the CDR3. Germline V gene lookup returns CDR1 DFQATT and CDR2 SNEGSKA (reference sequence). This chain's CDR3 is CSANGGVGYGDTF. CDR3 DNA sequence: TGCAGTGCTAACGGGGGGGTAGGATATGGCGACACCTTC.

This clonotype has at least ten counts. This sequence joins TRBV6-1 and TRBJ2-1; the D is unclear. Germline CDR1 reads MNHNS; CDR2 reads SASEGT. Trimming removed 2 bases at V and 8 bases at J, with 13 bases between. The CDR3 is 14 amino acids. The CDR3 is CASSEFTAVYEQFF. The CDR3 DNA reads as TGTGCCAGCAGTGAATTTACAGCCGTCTATGAGCAGTTCTTC.

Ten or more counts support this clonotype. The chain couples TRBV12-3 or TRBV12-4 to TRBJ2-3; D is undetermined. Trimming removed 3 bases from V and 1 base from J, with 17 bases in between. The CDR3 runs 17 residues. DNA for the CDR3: TGTGCCAGCAGTTTTAGTTTGGGGTTGGGCCGCACAGATACGCAGTATTTT. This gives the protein CASSFSLGLGRTDTQYF.

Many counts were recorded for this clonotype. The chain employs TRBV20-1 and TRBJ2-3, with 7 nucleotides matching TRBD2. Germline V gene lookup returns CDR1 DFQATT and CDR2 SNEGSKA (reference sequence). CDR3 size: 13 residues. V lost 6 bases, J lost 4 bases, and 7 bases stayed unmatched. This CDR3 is CSAQAGVADTQYF. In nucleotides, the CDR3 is TGCAGTGCCCAGGCGGGAGTGGCAGATACGCAGTATTTT.

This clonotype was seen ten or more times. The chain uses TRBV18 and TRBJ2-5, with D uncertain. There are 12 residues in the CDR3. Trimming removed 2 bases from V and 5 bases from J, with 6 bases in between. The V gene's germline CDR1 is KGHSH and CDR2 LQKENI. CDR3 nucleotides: TGTGCCAGCTCACCATCTACGGAGACCCAGTACTTC. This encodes CASSPSTETQYF.

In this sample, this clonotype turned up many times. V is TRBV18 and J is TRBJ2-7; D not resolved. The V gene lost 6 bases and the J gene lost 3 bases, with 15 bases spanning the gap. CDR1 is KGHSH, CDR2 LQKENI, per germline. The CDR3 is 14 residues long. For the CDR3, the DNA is TGTGCCAGCTCTACCGGAAACTTTCTCTACGAGCAGTACTTC. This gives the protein CASSTGNFLYEQYF.

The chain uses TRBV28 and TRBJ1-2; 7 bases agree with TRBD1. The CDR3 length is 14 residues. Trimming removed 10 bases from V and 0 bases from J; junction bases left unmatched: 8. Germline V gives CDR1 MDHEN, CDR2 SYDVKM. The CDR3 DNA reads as TGTGCCACGACAGGGCGGGCGTCTAACTATGGCTACACCTTC. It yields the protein CATTGRASNYGYTF.

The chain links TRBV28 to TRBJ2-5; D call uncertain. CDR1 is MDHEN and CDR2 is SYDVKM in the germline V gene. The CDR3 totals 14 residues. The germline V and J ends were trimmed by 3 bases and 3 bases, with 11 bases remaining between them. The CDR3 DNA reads TGTGCCAGCAGTTTTAGGTCGGCCGAAGAGACCCAGTACTTC. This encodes CASSFRSAEETQYF.

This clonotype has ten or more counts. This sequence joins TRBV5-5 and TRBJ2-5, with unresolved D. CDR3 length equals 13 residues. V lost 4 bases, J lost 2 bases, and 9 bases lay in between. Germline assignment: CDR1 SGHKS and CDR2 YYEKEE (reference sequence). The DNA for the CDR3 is TGTGCCAGCAGCATGGCCGGACAAGAGACCCAGTACTTC. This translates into CASSMAGQETQYF.

As DNA, the CDR3 is TGTGCCAGCAGTTGGGACAGGAATTACGAGCAGTACTTC. Its translation: CASSWDRNYEQYF. The chain combines TRBV12-3 or TRBV12-4 with TRBJ2-7, with TRBD1 matching 8 bases. The V gene end was trimmed by 4 bases and the J gene end by 4 bases; junction bases not matched to a gene: 3. The CDR3 has 13 residues.

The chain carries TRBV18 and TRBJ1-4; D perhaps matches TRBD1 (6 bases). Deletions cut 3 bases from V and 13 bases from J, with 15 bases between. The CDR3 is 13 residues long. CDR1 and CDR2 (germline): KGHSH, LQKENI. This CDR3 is CASSPQETGILFF. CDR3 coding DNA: TGTGCCAGCTCACCTCAAGAAACAGGGATACTGTTTTTT.

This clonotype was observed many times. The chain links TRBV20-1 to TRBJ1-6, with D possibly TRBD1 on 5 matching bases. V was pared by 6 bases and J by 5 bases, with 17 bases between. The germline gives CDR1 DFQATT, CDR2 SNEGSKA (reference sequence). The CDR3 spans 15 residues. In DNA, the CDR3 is TGCAGTGCCCGGGCGGGGGAGGTACATAATTCACCCCTCCACTTT. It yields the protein CSARAGEVHNSPLHF.

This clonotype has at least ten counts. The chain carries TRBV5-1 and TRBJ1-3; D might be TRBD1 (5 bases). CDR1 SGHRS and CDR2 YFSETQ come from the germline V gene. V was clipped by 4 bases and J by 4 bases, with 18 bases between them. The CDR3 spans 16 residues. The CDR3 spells CASSPLPEQAGNTIYF. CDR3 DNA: TGCGCCAGCAGCCCGCTCCCGGAACAGGCGGGAAACACCATATATTTT.